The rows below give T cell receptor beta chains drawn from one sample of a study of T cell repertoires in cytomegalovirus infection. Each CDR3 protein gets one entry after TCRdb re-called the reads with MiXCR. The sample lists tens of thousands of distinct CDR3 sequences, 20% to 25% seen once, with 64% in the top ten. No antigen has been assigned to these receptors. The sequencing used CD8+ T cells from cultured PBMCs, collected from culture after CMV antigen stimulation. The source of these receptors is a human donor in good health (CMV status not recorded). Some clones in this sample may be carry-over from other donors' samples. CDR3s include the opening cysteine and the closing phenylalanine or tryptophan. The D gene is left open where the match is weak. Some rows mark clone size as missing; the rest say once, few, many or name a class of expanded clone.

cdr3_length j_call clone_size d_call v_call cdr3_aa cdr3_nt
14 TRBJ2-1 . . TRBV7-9 CASTAPGTYNEQFF TGTGCCAGCACCGCCCCCGGGACCTACAATGAGCAGTTCTTC
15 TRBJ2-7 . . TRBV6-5 CASSRTDSSPYEQYF TGTGCCAGCAGCCGGACGGACTCGTCACCCTACGAGCAGTACTTC
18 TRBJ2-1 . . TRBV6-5 CASSRKLSAGLGLNEQFF TGTGCCAGCAGTCGAAAACTATCCGCCGGCCTAGGTTTAAATGAGCAGTTCTTC
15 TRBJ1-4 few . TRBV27 CASSFLPPTNEKLFF TGTGCCAGCAGTTTCCTACCCCCAACTAATGAAAAACTGTTTTTT
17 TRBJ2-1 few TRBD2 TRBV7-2 CASSLILAGSSYNEQFF TGTGCCAGCAGCTTAATCCTAGCGGGGAGCTCCTACAATGAGCAGTTCTTC
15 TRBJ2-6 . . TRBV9 CASSVQGSGANVLTF TGTGCCAGCAGCGTACAGGGCTCTGGGGCCAACGTCCTGACTTTC
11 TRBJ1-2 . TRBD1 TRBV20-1 CSVGQGSGYTF TGCAGTGTTGGACAGGGGAGTGGCTACACCTTC
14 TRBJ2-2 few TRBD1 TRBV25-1 CASGQGATTGELFF TGTGCCAGCGGGCAGGGGGCAACCACCGGGGAGCTGTTTTTT
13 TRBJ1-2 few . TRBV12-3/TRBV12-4 CASSLGENVGYTF TGTGCCAGCAGTTTGGGAGAAAACGTTGGCTACACCTTC
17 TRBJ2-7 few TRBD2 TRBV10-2 CASTRGGLAGGNYEQYF TGCGCCAGCACCCGAGGGGGACTAGCGGGAGGAAACTACGAGCAGTACTTC
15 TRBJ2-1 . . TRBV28 CARTREGGTYNEQFF TGTGCCAGGACACGGGAAGGGGGGACCTACAATGAGCAGTTCTTC
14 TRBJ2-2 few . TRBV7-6 CASSLLGETGELFF TGTGCCAGCAGCCTACTCGGGGAGACCGGGGAGCTGTTTTTT
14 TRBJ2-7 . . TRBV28 CASRLGDFAYEQYF TGTGCCAGCAGGTTGGGGGACTTCGCCTACGAGCAGTACTTC
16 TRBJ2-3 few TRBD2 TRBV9 CASRGGLYRDTDTQYF TGTGCCAGCAGGGGAGGGCTCTACCGTGACACAGATACGCAGTATTTT
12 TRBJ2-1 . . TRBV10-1 CASSESWYPRFF TGCGCCAGCAGTGAGTCGTGGTACCCTAGGTTCTTC
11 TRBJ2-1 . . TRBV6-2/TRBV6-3 CASSFSSEQFF TGTGCCAGCAGTTTCTCGTCTGAGCAGTTCTTC
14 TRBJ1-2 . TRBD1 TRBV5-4 CASSDRDRGYGYNF TGTGCCAGCAGCGACCGGGACAGGGGTTATGGCTACAACTTC
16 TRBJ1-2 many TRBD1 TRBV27 CASSSLYRGRRYGYTF TGTGCCAGCAGTTCCCTATACAGGGGACGTCGCTATGGCTACACCTTC
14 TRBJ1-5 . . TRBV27 CASRLQGYNQPQHF TGTGCCAGCAGACTACAGGGATACAATCAGCCCCAGCATTTT
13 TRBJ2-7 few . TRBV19 CASSELGDYEQYF TGTGCCAGTAGCGAACTGGGGGACTACGAGCAGTACTTC
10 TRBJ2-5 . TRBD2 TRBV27 CAAGRGTQYF TGTGCCGCAGGGAGGGGGACCCAGTACTTC
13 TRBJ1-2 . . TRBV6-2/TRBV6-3 CASSSGRNYGYTF TGTGCCAGCAGTTCCGGACGCAACTATGGCTACACCTTC
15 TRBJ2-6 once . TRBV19 CASSGSLGGANVLTF TGTGCCAGTAGTGGGAGCCTTGGAGGGGCCAACGTCCTGACTTTC
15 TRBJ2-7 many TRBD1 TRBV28 CASRIQTGGSYEQYF TGTGCCAGCAGAATACAGACAGGGGGCTCCTACGAGCAGTACTTC
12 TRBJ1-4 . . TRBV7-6 CASTQGLEKLFF TGTGCCAGCACCCAAGGGCTCGAAAAACTGTTTTTT